This TCR beta chain was retrieved from a study of T cell repertoires in cytomegalovirus infection. Each CDR3 protein is one row after TCRdb ran MiXCR on the reads. The data contain approximately 500,000 distinct CDR3 sequences, 16% of them singletons. V was trimmed by 6 bases and J by 3 bases, leaving 20 bases between them. Germline V lookup: CDR1 MGHDK, CDR2 SYGVNS. This CDR3 has 16 amino acids. The clonotype was recovered from a human donor in good health (CMV status not recorded). Some clones in this sample may be carry-over from other donors' samples. The rearrangement links TRBV25-1 to TRBJ1-1, with D possibly being TRBD1 (5 bases). The sequencing sample was made of CD8+ T cells from PBMCs. The CDR3 protein is CASSANPGTADTEAFF. CDR3 coding DNA: TGTGCCAGCAGCGCGAACCCCGGGACGGCCGACACTGAAGCTTTCTTT.